This TCR beta chain was found in a study of cytomegalovirus exposure and HLA in healthy donors. Amplification used 60 Vbeta primers and 13 Jbeta primers. Profiled with immunoSEQ multiplex PCR; TCRdb holds only in-frame clones, not every one. The profile shows 100,000 to 150,000 clones, roughly 74% of them singletons. Looked up from germline, CDR1 is MNHEY and CDR2 is SMNVEV (reference sequence). The CDR3 loop spans 13 amino acids. V was pared by 5 bases and J by 5 bases, with 12 bases between. A note on this clone: Antigen specificity is unknown.

Each donor was nominally healthy when sampled (though unrecorded immune exposures were likely). Study-wide findings and caveats: Reports credit the classifier with highly specific, highly sensitive diagnosis of cytomegalovirus status. In vitro, a few CMV-associated chains proved specific for CMV antigens. Among CMV-associated TCR beta chains, most appeared HLA-restricted in a later analysis.

The J gene is TRBJ2-5, the V gene TRBV27; D is uncertain. The sample comprised PBMCs. The sequence was collected from a man aged 35 to 55 in good health and CMV-seronegative. This CDR3 is CASSQQNGETQYF. In nucleotides, the CDR3 is TGTGCCAGCAGTCAACAAAACGGGGAGACCCAGTACTTC.